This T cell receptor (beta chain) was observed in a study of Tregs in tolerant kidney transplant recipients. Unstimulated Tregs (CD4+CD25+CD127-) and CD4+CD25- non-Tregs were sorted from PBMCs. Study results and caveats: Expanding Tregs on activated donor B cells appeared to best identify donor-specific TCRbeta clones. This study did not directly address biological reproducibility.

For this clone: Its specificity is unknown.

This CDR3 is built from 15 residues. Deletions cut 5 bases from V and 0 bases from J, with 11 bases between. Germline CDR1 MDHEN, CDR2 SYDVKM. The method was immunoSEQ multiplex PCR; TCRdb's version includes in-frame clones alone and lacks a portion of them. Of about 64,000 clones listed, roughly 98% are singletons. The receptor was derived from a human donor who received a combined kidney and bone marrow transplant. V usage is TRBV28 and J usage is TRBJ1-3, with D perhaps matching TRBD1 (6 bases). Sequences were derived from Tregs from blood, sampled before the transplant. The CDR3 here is CASSLWTDSGNTIYF. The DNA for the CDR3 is TGTGCCAGCAGTCTTTGGACAGACTCTGGAAACACCATATATTTT. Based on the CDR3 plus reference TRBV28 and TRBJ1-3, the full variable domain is DVKVTQSSRYLVKRTGEKVFLECVQDMDHENMFWYRQDPGLGLRLIYFSYDVKMKEKGDIPEGYSVSREKKERFSLILESASTNQTSMYLCASSLWTDSGNTIYFGEGSWLTVV.